The TCR beta chain under discussion was sequenced for a study of cytomegalovirus exposure and HLA in healthy donors. Study-wide results and caveats: Analysis was carried out at a later point, and it linked a missense DCLRE1C variant to TCR beta V- and J-gene trimming. Fewer N-insertions than the approximately 700-donor mean were reportedly shown by an Asian-associated ancestry cluster in a later analysis. According to reports, the classifier identified cytomegalovirus status with high specificity and sensitivity.

With 60 Vbeta and 13 Jbeta primers, the PCR was carried out. In the original analysis: A follow-up analysis tallied about 88 million unique TCR beta chains, about 10 million shared. Data came from immunoSEQ multiplex PCR; TCRdb stores just in-frame clones and leaves some out. V and J calls and clone size are those listed in that table; D and trimming were worked out from the DNA. The sample records more than 95,000 clones, 55% to 65% being singletons. As to this clone: Its specificity is unknown.

J gave up 0 bases and V 3 bases, and 2 bases lay outside the gene matches. The CDR3 length is 15 residues. The V gene's germline CDR1 is SEHNR and CDR2 FQNEAQ (reference sequence). This sequence was found in a woman aged 40 to 55 in good health and CMV-seropositive. The sample taken for sequencing was PBMCs. The V call is TRBV7-9, the J call TRBJ2-3, with 8 bases that match TRBD2. CDR3 nucleotide sequence: TGTGCCAGCAGCTTGACTAGCGCGAGCACAGATACGCAGTATTTT. Its protein product is CASSLTSASTDTQYF.